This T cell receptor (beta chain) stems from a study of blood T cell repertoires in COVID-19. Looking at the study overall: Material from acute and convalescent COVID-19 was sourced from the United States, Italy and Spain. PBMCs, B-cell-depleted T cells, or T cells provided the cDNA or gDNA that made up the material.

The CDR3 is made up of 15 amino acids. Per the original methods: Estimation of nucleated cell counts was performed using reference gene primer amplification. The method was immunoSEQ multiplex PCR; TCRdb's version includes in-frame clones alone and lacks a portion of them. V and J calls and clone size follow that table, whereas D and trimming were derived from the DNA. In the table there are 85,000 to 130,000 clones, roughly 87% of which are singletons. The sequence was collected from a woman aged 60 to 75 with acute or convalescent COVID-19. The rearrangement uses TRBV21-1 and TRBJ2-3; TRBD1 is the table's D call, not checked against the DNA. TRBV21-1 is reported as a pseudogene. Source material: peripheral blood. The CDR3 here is CASSKRGTGADTQYF. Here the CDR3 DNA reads TGTGCCAGCAGCAAAAGGGGGACAGGGGCAGATACGCAGTATTTT.